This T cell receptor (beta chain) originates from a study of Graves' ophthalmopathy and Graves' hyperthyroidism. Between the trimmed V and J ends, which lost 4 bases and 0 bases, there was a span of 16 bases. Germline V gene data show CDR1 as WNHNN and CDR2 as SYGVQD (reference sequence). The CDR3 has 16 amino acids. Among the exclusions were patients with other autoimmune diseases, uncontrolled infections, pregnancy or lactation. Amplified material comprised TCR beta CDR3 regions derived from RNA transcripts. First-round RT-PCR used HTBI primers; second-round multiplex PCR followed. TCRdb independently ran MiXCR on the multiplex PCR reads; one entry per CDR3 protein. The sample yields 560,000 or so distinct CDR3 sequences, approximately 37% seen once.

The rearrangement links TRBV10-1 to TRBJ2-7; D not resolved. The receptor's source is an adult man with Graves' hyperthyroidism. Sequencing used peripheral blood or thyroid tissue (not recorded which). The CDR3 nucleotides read TGCGCCAGCAGTGTCTTAAGGCAGGCCGCCTCCTACGAGCAGTACTTC. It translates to CASSVLRQAASYEQYF.